This TCR beta chain derives from a study of blood T cells in healthy people across ages. Only a few counts were recorded for this clonotype. The use of a sample-barcoded 5' primer and a J-beta primer mix characterized a second PCR of roughly 6 to 12 cycles. With 12 random nucleotides, a template-switch adaptor tagged each individual cDNA molecule. One entry per CDR3 protein, called by TCRdb with MiXCR from the 5' RACE reads. The data hold roughly 730,000 distinct CDR3 sequences, with 45% to 70% observed a single time. With V trimmed by 4 bases and J by 0 bases, 4 bases remained unmatched. This CDR3 has 15 amino acids.

The chain has TRBV12-3 or TRBV12-4 and TRBJ2-5; the match to TRBD1 covers 8 bases. The material sequenced was blood. The source is a man aged 35-49 years in good health. CDR3 sequence (DNA): TGTGCCAGCAGTTCACGACAGGGGTACCAAGAGACCCAGTACTTC. Protein sequence: CASSSRQGYQETQYF.